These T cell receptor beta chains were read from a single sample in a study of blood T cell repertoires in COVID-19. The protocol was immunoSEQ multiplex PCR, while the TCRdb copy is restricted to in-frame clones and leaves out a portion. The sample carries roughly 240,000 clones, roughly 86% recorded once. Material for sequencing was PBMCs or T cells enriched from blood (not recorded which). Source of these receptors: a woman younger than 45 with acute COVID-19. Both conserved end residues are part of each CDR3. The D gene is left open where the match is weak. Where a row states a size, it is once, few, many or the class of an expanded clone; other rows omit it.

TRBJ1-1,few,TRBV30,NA,CAWSRQMNTEAFF,TGTGCCTGGTCCCGACAGATGAACACTGAAGCTTTCTTT
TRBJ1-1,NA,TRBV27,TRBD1,CASSWTGRMNTEAFF,TGTGCCAGCAGTTGGACAGGGAGAATGAACACTGAAGCTTTCTTT
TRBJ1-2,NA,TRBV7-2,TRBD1,CASSFGQGLYGYTF,TGTGCCAGCAGCTTCGGACAGGGCCTTTATGGCTACACCTTC
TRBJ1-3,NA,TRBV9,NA,CASSVTPTRGVSGNTIYF,TGTGCCAGCAGCGTCACTCCTACACGGGGAGTCTCTGGAAACACCATATATTTT
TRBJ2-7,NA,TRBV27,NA,CASSLGPGLHYEQYF,TGTGCCAGCAGTTTAGGGCCGGGACTGCACTACGAGCAGTACTTC
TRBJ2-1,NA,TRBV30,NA,CAWSVSTAWDEQFF,TGTGCCTGGAGTGTTTCGACAGCTTGGGATGAGCAGTTCTTC
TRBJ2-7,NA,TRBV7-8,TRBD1,CASSLFSGQGAYEQYF,TGTGCCAGCAGCTTATTTTCCGGACAGGGGGCGTACGAGCAGTACTTC
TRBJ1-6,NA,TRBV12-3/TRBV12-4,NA,CASRLGAGSPLHF,TGTGCCAGCAGGCTTGGAGCCGGTTCACCCCTCCACTTT
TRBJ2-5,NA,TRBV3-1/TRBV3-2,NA,CASSQVSGFGETQYF,TGTGCCAGCAGCCAAGTTTCGGGTTTTGGGGAGACCCAGTACTTC
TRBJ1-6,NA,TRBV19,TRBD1,CASKDRAGNSPLHF,TGTGCCAGCAAGGACAGGGCGGGAAATTCACCCCTCCACTTT
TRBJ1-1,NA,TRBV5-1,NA,CASSLDGGLNTEAFF,TGCGCCAGCAGCTTGGATGGGGGCCTGAACACTGAAGCTTTCTTT
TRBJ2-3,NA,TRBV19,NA,CASSIGDGSTDTQYF,TGTGCCAGTAGTATAGGAGACGGGAGCACAGATACGCAGTATTTT
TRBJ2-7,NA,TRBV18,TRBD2,CASSPPAGVYEQYF,TGTGCCAGCTCACCACCAGCGGGGGTTTACGAGCAGTACTTC
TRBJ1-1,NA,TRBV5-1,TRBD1,CASSWDSSNTEAFF,TGCGCCAGCAGCTGGGACAGTTCGAACACTGAAGCTTTCTTT
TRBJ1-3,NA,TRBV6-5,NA,CASSSPRGGNTIYF,TGTGCCAGCAGTTCCCCCCGAGGCGGAAACACCATATATTTT
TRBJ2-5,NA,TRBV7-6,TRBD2,CASSFLGGGNQETQYF,TGTGCCAGCAGCTTCCTCGGGGGGGGTAATCAAGAGACCCAGTACTTC
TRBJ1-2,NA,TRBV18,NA,CASSPEGGAGYGYTF,TGTGCCAGCTCACCGGAAGGGGGGGCTGGCTATGGCTACACCTTC
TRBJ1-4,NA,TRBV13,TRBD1,CASSLGRQGEKLFF,TGTGCCAGCAGCTTAGGCCGACAGGGTGAAAAACTGTTTTTT
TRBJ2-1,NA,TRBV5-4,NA,CASQTPYNEQFF,TGTGCCAGCCAGACACCTTACAATGAGCAGTTCTTC
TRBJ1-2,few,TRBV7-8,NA,CASSLARSFYGYTF,TGTGCCAGCAGCTTAGCGCGGTCGTTCTATGGCTACACCTTC
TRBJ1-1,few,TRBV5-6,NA,CASSPGGGVVNTEAFF,TGTGCCAGCAGCCCAGGAGGGGGGGTAGTGAACACTGAAGCTTTCTTT
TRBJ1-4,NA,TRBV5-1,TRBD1,CASSPGQATNEKLFF,TGCGCCAGCAGCCCCGGACAGGCAACTAATGAAAAACTGTTTTTT
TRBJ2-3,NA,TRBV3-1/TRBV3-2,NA,CASSQNLLSTDTQYF,TGTGCCAGCAGCCAGAACCTACTTTCCACAGATACGCAGTATTTT